Listed below are T cell receptor beta chains from one sample, sequenced in a study of CD8 T cells in ankylosing spondylitis. MiXCR, run by TCRdb on the 5' RACE reads, gives a single entry per CDR3 protein. The sample has 700,000 to 1,000,000 distinct CDR3 sequences, approximately 12% seen once. Sequenced sample: blood, either unsorted or a sorted T cell fraction (not recorded which). The receptor set was obtained from a male donor with ankylosing spondylitis. The CDR3 runs from the conserved cysteine through the conserved F or W. Fields, in order: V gene, J gene, clone size, D gene, CDR3 protein, CDR3 DNA. A D gene is named only where the DNA matches it firmly. Clone size appears in some rows only: once, few, many, or a class for an expanded clone.

>TRBV29-1|TRBJ2-3|many|TRBD2
CSVASGVSTDTQYF
TGCAGCGTTGCCAGCGGGGTTTCTACAGATACGCAGTATTTT
>TRBV29-1|TRBJ2-3|many|TRBD1
CSVEMIQGESTDTQYF
TGCAGCGTTGAAATGATACAGGGGGAGAGCACAGATACGCAGTATTTT
>TRBV30|TRBJ2-7|few|NA
CAWNGPYSYEQYF
TGTGCCTGGAACGGGCCTTACTCCTACGAGCAGTACTTC
>TRBV28|TRBJ1-1|NA|NA
CASPPAGTMNTEAFF
TGTGCCAGTCCCCCGGCAGGAACAATGAACACTGAAGCTTTCTTT
>TRBV18|TRBJ1-2|few|NA
CASSPTPDVDGYTF
TGTGCCAGCTCACCAACCCCGGACGTTGATGGCTACACCTTC
>TRBV12-3/TRBV12-4|TRBJ2-7|NA|NA
CASSSQGWGEQYF
TGTGCCAGCAGTTCGCAGGGATGGGGCGAGCAGTACTTC
>TRBV27|TRBJ2-1|NA|NA
CASTPDRRFAGEQFF
TGTGCCAGCACTCCAGACAGGCGATTCGCCGGTGAGCAGTTCTTC
>TRBV6-1|TRBJ1-5|NA|NA
CASSRTGMGNQPQHF
TGTGCCAGCAGTCGTACAGGGATGGGCAATCAGCCCCAGCATTTT
>TRBV27|TRBJ2-5|few|TRBD2
CASSEAGLAGWAQYF
TGTGCCAGCAGTGAAGCGGGACTAGCGGGTTGGGCCCAGTACTTC
>TRBV20-1|TRBJ2-5|NA|NA
CSTGLKETQYF
TGCAGCACGGGACTTAAAGAGACCCAGTACTTC
>TRBV7-9|TRBJ2-2|few|NA
CASSISTGTTITGELFF
TGTGCCAGCAGCATTTCTACAGGGACCACCATCACCGGGGAGCTGTTTTTT
>TRBV18|TRBJ1-5|NA|NA
CASSLGRDVSQPQHF
TGTGCCAGCTCACTGGGCAGGGATGTCAGTCAGCCCCAGCATTTT
>TRBV15|TRBJ2-1|few|NA
CATSRELSGALSNEQFF
TGTGCCACCAGCAGAGAGTTGTCAGGGGCCCTCTCCAATGAGCAGTTCTTC
>TRBV15|TRBJ2-1|few|NA
CATSRDTHAASSYNEQFF
TGTGCCACCAGCAGAGATACCCACGCTGCAAGCTCCTACAATGAGCAGTTCTTC
>TRBV20-1|TRBJ2-5|many|NA
CSASLQETQYF
TGCAGTGCTAGTCTGCAAGAGACCCAGTACTTC
>TRBV27|TRBJ2-5|few|TRBD1
CASSFRGSEAQYF
TGTGCCAGCAGTTTCAGGGGGAGTGAGGCCCAGTACTTC
>TRBV12-3/TRBV12-4|TRBJ1-1|many|NA
CASSLQALNTEAFF
TGTGCCAGCAGTTTACAGGCCCTGAACACTGAAGCTTTCTTT
>TRBV29-1|TRBJ2-1|NA|NA
CSVDSRRKSYNEQFF
TGCAGCGTTGACAGCAGGCGAAAATCCTACAATGAGCAGTTCTTC